This is a list of T cell receptor beta chains from one sample in a study of blood T cell repertoires in COVID-19. Profiling relied on immunoSEQ multiplex PCR, and the TCRdb table lists in-frame clones only, not all of them. The profile shows approximately 300,000 clones, under 95% of them singletons. Material for sequencing was PBMCs or T cells enriched from blood (not recorded which). Every receptor here comes from a woman aged 25 to 45 who had recovered from COVID-19. CDR3s include the opening cysteine and the closing phenylalanine or tryptophan. The D gene is left open where the match is weak. A row's size may be missing; if present it is once, few, many or a size class.

clone size	D gene	J gene	V gene	CDR3 protein	CDR3 DNA
.	.	TRBJ2-1	TRBV11-2	CASSLGLDTHNEQFF	TGTGCCAGCAGCTTAGGTCTGGACACCCACAATGAGCAGTTCTTC
.	.	TRBJ1-6	TRBV24-1	CATGVDSPLHF	TGTGCCACCGGAGTCGATTCACCCCTCCACTTT
.	.	TRBJ1-6	TRBV19	CASRWKEGAYNSPLHF	TGTGCCAGTAGATGGAAGGAAGGGGCCTATAATTCACCCCTCCACTTT
.	TRBD1	TRBJ1-1	TRBV18	CASSPDRRGNTEAFF	TGTGCCAGCTCACCGGACAGGAGAGGGAACACTGAAGCTTTCTTT
.	.	TRBJ1-2	TRBV10-3	CAISESGGPNYGYTF	TGTGCCATCAGTGAGTCGGGGGGGCCTAACTATGGCTACACCTTC
.	TRBD2	TRBJ2-7	TRBV5-6	CASSLDQREFNRDSYEQYF	TGTGCCAGCAGCTTGGACCAGCGGGAGTTTAATAGGGACTCCTACGAGCAGTACTTC
.	.	TRBJ2-4	TRBV7-2	CASSLGGLAKNIQYF	TGTGCCAGCAGCTTAGGGGGCCTAGCCAAAAACATTCAGTACTTC
.	TRBD1	TRBJ1-5	TRBV20-1	CSAIDRGNQPQHF	TGCAGTGCTATTGACAGGGGCAATCAGCCCCAGCATTTT
.	.	TRBJ2-2	TRBV20-1	CSASVGAHGELFF	TGCAGTGCTAGTGTGGGGGCCCACGGGGAGCTGTTTTTT
.	TRBD1	TRBJ1-3	TRBV13	CASSRAAGGSGNTIYF	TGTGCCAGCAGCCGGGCGGCAGGGGGCTCTGGAAACACCATATATTTT
.	TRBD1	TRBJ1-5	TRBV2	CASSADRGHQPQHF	TGTGCCAGCAGTGCGGACAGGGGTCATCAGCCCCAGCATTTT
.	.	TRBJ2-1	TRBV4-1	CASSPQVEFNEQFF	TGCGCCAGCAGCCCCCAGGTCGAGTTCAATGAGCAGTTCTTC
.	TRBD1	TRBJ2-4	TRBV13	CASSLATGVDIQYF	TGTGCCAGCAGCTTAGCGACAGGGGTGGACATTCAGTACTTC
.	.	TRBJ1-4	TRBV6-5	CASSYRQGWGNEKLFF	TGTGCCAGCAGTTATCGTCAGGGGTGGGGCAATGAAAAACTGTTTTTT
.	.	TRBJ1-1	TRBV4-1	CASSPGGGQGAFF	TGCGCCAGCAGCCCCGGGGGGGGGCAGGGAGCTTTCTTT
.	TRBD1	TRBJ1-4	TRBV28	CASSFRDSREKLFF	TGTGCCAGCAGTTTCCGGGACAGTCGGGAAAAACTGTTTTTT
.	TRBD2	TRBJ2-5	TRBV7-2	CASSLGTSGRAAETQYF	TGTGCCAGCAGCCTAGGGACTAGCGGGAGGGCCGCGGAGACCCAGTACTTC
.	.	TRBJ1-2	TRBV6-5	CASSYGRNYGYTF	TGTGCCAGCAGTTACGGGAGGAACTATGGCTACACCTTC
few	TRBD1	TRBJ1-6	TRBV27	CASSLWDRGAYSPLHF	TGTGCCAGCAGTTTATGGGACAGGGGGGCGTATTCACCCCTCCACTTT
.	.	TRBJ2-7	TRBV4-2	CASSQVTAGLTHEQYF	TGTGCCAGCAGCCAAGTTACCGCAGGGTTAACCCACGAGCAGTACTTC
.	TRBD2	TRBJ2-3	TRBV5-1	CASSLALGSGSTDTQYF	TGCGCCAGCAGCTTGGCTTTGGGTAGCGGGAGCACAGATACGCAGTATTTT
.	.	TRBJ1-4	TRBV27	CASSYGQFNEKLFF	TGTGCCAGCAGTTATGGACAGTTTAATGAAAAACTGTTTTTT
.	TRBD2	TRBJ2-1	TRBV28	CASNLSGRHPLDEQFF	TGTGCCAGCAATCTGAGCGGGAGGCACCCCCTCGATGAGCAGTTCTTC
few	.	TRBJ2-1	TRBV5-1	CASSYGQGAGNEQFF	TGCGCCAGCAGCTACGGACAGGGAGCGGGGAATGAGCAGTTCTTC
.	.	TRBJ1-3	TRBV28	CASTLGGHSGNTIYF	TGTGCCAGCACCTTGGGGGGGCACTCTGGAAACACCATATATTTT
few	TRBD1	TRBJ1-4	TRBV6-1	CASSEWNRGDEKLFF	TGTGCCAGCAGTGAATGGAACAGGGGGGACGAAAAACTGTTTTTT
.	TRBD1	TRBJ2-5	TRBV29-1	CSVPQGAVRETQYF	TGCAGCGTTCCCCAGGGGGCGGTTAGGGAGACCCAGTACTTC
.	TRBD1	TRBJ2-7	TRBV7-2	CASSSPDREMHEQYF	TGTGCCAGCAGCTCACCTGACAGGGAGATGCACGAGCAGTACTTC
.	TRBD2	TRBJ2-1	TRBV12-3/TRBV12-4	CASTKGLAEQFF	TGTGCCAGCACCAAGGGACTAGCTGAGCAGTTCTTC
.	TRBD1	TRBJ1-1	TRBV18	CASSPPGTGGGSTEAFF	TGTGCCAGCTCACCACCGGGGACAGGGGGCGGGAGCACTGAAGCTTTCTTT
.	TRBD1	TRBJ1-1	TRBV2	CASEPDRDSSEAFF	TGTGCCAGTGAGCCGGACAGGGATTCTTCTGAAGCTTTCTTT
.	TRBD1	TRBJ2-7	TRBV15	CATSRDLSQGANNEQYF	TGTGCCACCAGCAGAGATTTGTCACAGGGGGCGAACAACGAGCAGTACTTC
.	.	TRBJ1-5	TRBV7-2	CASSEKPSNQPQHF	TGTGCCAGCAGCGAGAAACCTAGCAATCAGCCCCAGCATTTT